Listed here are 7 T cell receptor beta chains from one sample, sequenced in a study of human T cells and chemical hapten exposure. MiXCR was run by TCRdb on the RACE reads, yielding one entry per CDR3 protein. The sample lists 60,000 to 80,000 distinct CDR3 sequences; approximately 35% were seen once. Time point indicated: patch test 1, 2 weeks after DPC sensitization. Documented treatment: therapeutic diphenylcyclopropenone sensitization with weekly scalp DPC. The source material was whole blood, sampled in connection with sensitization to the hapten diphenylcyclopropenone (DPC). The receptors were gathered from a man aged 35-49 years with alopecia areata. Some clones in this sample may be carry-over from other donors' samples.

The rearrangement joins TRBV5-1 to TRBJ2-7; a weak D match, TRBD1 (6 bases). The V gene lost 0 bases and the J gene lost 6 bases, with 16 bases spanning the gap. The CDR3 has 15 amino acids. Germline loops: CDR1 SGHRS, CDR2 YFSETQ. CDR3 in amino acids: CASSLGTDDSGEQYF. As DNA, the CDR3 is TGCGCCAGCAGCTTGGGGACAGACGACTCAGGCGAGCAGTACTTC.

V gene TRBV7-6 combines with J gene TRBJ1-1; D is ambiguous. Germline assignment: CDR1 SGHVS and CDR2 FNYEAQ. The CDR3 sequence is 14 residues long. V was pared by 5 bases and J by 1 base, with 11 bases between. For the CDR3, the DNA is TGTGCCAGCAGCCCCCGCGGGTCGAACACTGAAGCTTTCTTT. This gives the protein CASSPRGSNTEAFF.

In its sample, this clonotype was seen a few times. The V call is TRBV6-6, the J call TRBJ2-1, with 11 bases identical to TRBD1. CDR1 is MNHNY and CDR2 is SVGAGI in the germline V gene (reference sequence). Losses at the gene ends were 5 bases for V and 3 bases for J; bases not matched to a gene: 9. The CDR3 is 17 residues long. CDR3 nucleotides: TGTGCCAGCAGTCACGCAACCGGGACAGGGGGCTACAATGAGCAGTTCTTC. As protein: CASSHATGTGGYNEQFF.

This chain links TRBV7-2 with TRBJ2-7; possibly TRBD1 or TRBD2 for D (5 bases each). Trimming removed 0 bases at V and 13 bases at J, with 16 bases between. The CDR3 runs to 13 residues. In germline, CDR1 is SGHTA, CDR2 FQGNSA. CDR3 nucleotides: TGTGCCAGCAGCTTAGCGGAGGAGAGTGGGGCCTACTTC. Translation gives CASSLAEESGAYF. Using reference TRBV7-2 and TRBJ2-7 for the parts outside the CDR3, the full variable domain is GAGVSQSPSNKVTEKGKDVELRCDPISGHTALYWYRQSLGQGLEFLIYFQGNSAPDKSGLPSDRFSAERTGGSVSTLTIQRTQQEDSAVYLCASSLAEESGAYFGPGTRLTVT.

This clonotype was counted only a few times. The chain carries TRBV20-1 and TRBJ2-7; D is unresolved. The CDR3 is made up of 14 amino acids. Germline CDR1 DFQATT, CDR2 SNEGSKA (reference sequence). The ends were cut back, 3 bases at V and 6 bases at J, with 18 bases in the middle. The CDR3 bases are TGCAGTGCTAGTCGATCAGGCACCCTCTCCGAGCAGTACTTC. Its protein is CSASRSGTLSEQYF.

This clonotype was counted a few times. This sequence joins TRBV7-2 and TRBJ2-2, with 8 nucleotides matching TRBD2. V shed 3 bases and J 6 bases; nucleotides not matched to a gene: 6. The CDR3 sequence is 15 residues long. Per germline, CDR1 SGHTA and CDR2 FQGNSA. The CDR3 DNA follows: TGTGCCAGCAGCTTGAGACTAGCGATGCCCGGGGAGCTGTTTTTT. Translating gives CASSLRLAMPGELFF.

This clonotype was detected only a few times. V is TRBV13 and J is TRBJ2-7; 9 positions match TRBD1. Germline CDR1 is PRHDT and CDR2 is FYEKMQ (reference sequence). This CDR3 contains 15 residues. Trimming cost V 2 bases and J 0 bases; bases outside gene matches: 2. CDR3 region: CASSLRGQGSYEQYF. The CDR3, as DNA: TGTGCCAGCAGCTTAAGGGGACAGGGCTCCTACGAGCAGTACTTC.